What follows are 25 T cell receptor beta chains derived from one specimen sequenced in a study of post-analysis software for immune sequencing data. General study findings and limits: In patients, a few TRBV segments were more frequent than in controls, with TRBV5-6, TRBV5-1 and TRBV20-1 among them.

These TCRs are of unknown antigen specificity. Unique molecular identifiers were present in the TCR beta cDNA libraries. Using its own MiXCR run on the PCR reads, TCRdb lists one record per CDR3 protein. This table holds about half a million distinct CDR3 sequences, less than 40% found once. The sample taken for sequencing was blood. The receptors were sampled from a girl aged 2-17 years with multiple sclerosis.

This chain links TRBV7-6 with TRBJ1-1; 8 bases align to TRBD1. This CDR3 spans 15 amino acids. With V trimmed by 1 base and J by 4 bases, 5 bases remained unmatched. In germline, CDR1 is SGHVS, CDR2 FNYEAQ. CDR3 bases: TGTGCCAGCAGCTTAGTGGACAGGGCGACCACTGAAGCTTTCTTT. It translates to CASSLVDRATTEAFF.

CDR3 sequence: CSVFSGVSYNEQFF. DNA for the CDR3: TGCAGCGTTTTTAGCGGGGTATCCTACAATGAGCAGTTCTTC. The chain is built from TRBV29-1 and TRBJ2-1, with 8 bases lining up with TRBD2. The CDR3 totals 14 residues. V lost 5 bases, J lost 1 base, and 4 bases stayed unmatched. Per germline, CDR1 SQVTM and CDR2 ANQGSEA.

The V and J genes are TRBV7-2 and TRBJ2-3; 8 nucleotides line up with TRBD1. With V trimmed by 4 bases and J by 5 bases, 14 bases remained unmatched. Per the germline V gene, CDR1 is SGHTA and CDR2 is FQGNSA. The CDR3 is made up of 17 amino acids. CDR3 sequence (DNA): TGTGCCAGCAGCTCCGCGCGCGTGGACAGGGTGGGAGATACGCAGTATTTT. Encoded protein: CASSSARVDRVGDTQYF.

This clonotype was observed a handful of times. A much larger clone lies a single base off, so this may be a read error. The V gene is TRBV5-1, the J gene TRBJ2-5, with D possibly matching TRBD2 (6 bases). From germline, CDR1 is SGHRS and CDR2 YFSETQ. This CDR3 contains 12 residues. V was shortened by 3 bases and J by 3 bases, with 6 bases between the two germline ends. The CDR3 DNA reads TGCGCCAGCAGCTGGGGGGAAGAGACCCAGTACTTC. Translating it yields CASSWGEETQYF.

The genes are TRBV6-2 or TRBV6-3 and TRBJ1-5; D may be TRBD1 (5 bases). Trimming left V 4 bases short and J 1 base short, with 14 bases between. The germline CDR1 and CDR2 sequences are MNHEY and SVGEGT. This CDR3 is 16 amino acids long. CDR3 residues: CASSSWDGLSNQPQHF. CDR3 DNA sequence: TGTGCCAGCAGTTCTTGGGACGGACTGAGCAATCAGCCCCAGCATTTT.

This clonotype was observed a few times. The chain employs TRBV5-1 and TRBJ1-4; no definite D call. This CDR3 region has 14 residues. Trimming took 4 bases from V and 0 from J, leaving 7 bases between them. Germline V gives CDR1 SGHRS, CDR2 YFSETQ. CDR3: CASSQTTTNEKLFF. The CDR3 DNA reads as TGCGCCAGCAGCCAGACAACAACTAATGAAAAACTGTTTTTT. The whole variable domain, filled in from reference TRBV5-1 and TRBJ1-4, reads KAGVTQTPRYLIKTRGQQVTLSCSPISGHRSVSWYQQTPGQGLQFLFEYFSETQRNKGNFPGRFSGRQFSNSRSEMNVSTLELGDSALYLCASSQTTTNEKLFFGSGTQLSVL.

The chain employs TRBV29-1 and TRBJ1-1; D unresolved. The CDR3 has 14 amino acids. V was cut by 6 bases and J by 2 bases, with 16 bases left in between. Germline V gene lookup returns CDR1 SQVTM and CDR2 ANQGSEA. This CDR3 reads CSVEFRRSNTEAFF. CDR3 bases: TGCAGCGTAGAATTCAGACGGTCCAACACTGAAGCTTTCTTT. Full variable domain (outside the CDR3, taken from reference TRBV29-1 and TRBJ1-1): SAVISQKPSRDICQRGTSLTIQCQVDSQVTMMFWYRQQPGQSLTLIATANQGSEATYESGFVIDKFPISRPNLTFSTLTVSNMSPEDSSIYLCSVEFRRSNTEAFFGQGTRLTVV.

The chain employs TRBV28 and TRBJ2-1; TRBD1 might be the D (7 bases). Trimming took off 3 bases at V and 7 bases at J, with 25 bases between the two ends. The CDR3 spans 18 residues. The germline gives CDR1 MDHEN, CDR2 SYDVKM. The CDR3 sequence: CASSFGSKDRSWGNEQFF. The CDR3 nucleotides are TGTGCCAGCAGTTTCGGGAGTAAGGACAGGAGTTGGGGAAATGAGCAGTTCTTC. Based on the CDR3 plus reference TRBV28 and TRBJ2-1, the full variable domain is DVKVTQSSRYLVKRTGEKVFLECVQDMDHENMFWYRQDPGLGLRLIYFSYDVKMKEKGDIPEGYSVSREKKERFSLILESASTNQTSMYLCASSFGSKDRSWGNEQFFGPGTRLTVL.

This clonotype was seen more than once but under ten times. CDR3 DNA sequence: TGCAGTGCTACTATAGGACTTGCGTCACCCCTCCACTTT. As protein: CSATIGLASPLHF. The chain links TRBV20-1 to TRBJ1-6; D is unresolved. The CDR3 is made up of 13 amino acids. Per the germline V gene, CDR1 is DFQATT and CDR2 is SNEGSKA (reference sequence). V dropped 4 bases and J dropped 10 bases, with 14 bases sitting between them.

The chain employs TRBV7-9 and TRBJ1-2; possible D gene TRBD1, 5 bases. CDR1 is SEHNR, CDR2 FQNEAQ, per germline (reference sequence). V was clipped by 1 base and J by 5 bases, with 17 bases between them. The CDR3 consists of 16 residues. CDR3 residues: CASSLDGGIDSYGYTF. DNA of the CDR3: TGTGCCAGCAGCTTAGATGGGGGGATAGACTCGTATGGCTACACCTTC. Based on the CDR3 plus reference TRBV7-9 and TRBJ1-2, the full variable domain is DTGVSQNPRHKITKRGQNVTFRCDPISEHNRLYWYRQTLGQGPEFLTYFQNEAQLEKSRLLSDRFSAERPKGSFSTLEIQRTEQGDSAMYLCASSLDGGIDSYGYTFGSGTRLTVV.

As regards this clonotype: An end of the junction does not agree with germline; a read error may underlie this. The V and J genes are TRBV7-9 and TRBJ2-3; TRBD2 matches 7 bases. Germline lookup yields CDR1 SEHNR and CDR2 FQNEAQ (reference sequence). This CDR3 region has 15 residues. The DNA for the CDR3 is TGTGCCAGCAGCTCTGGCCGGGGGGTCACAGACACGCAGTATTTT. It encodes CASSSGRGVTDTQYF.

As regards this clonotype: One junction end does not reproduce the germline sequence, and a read error may be involved. V and J are TRBV5-6 and TRBJ2-1; the D is unclear. The CDR3 has 11 residues. CDR1 and CDR2 (germline): SGHDT, YYEEEE. This CDR3 is CASSLSNAQFF. CDR3 nucleotide sequence: TGTGCCAGCAGCTTATCCAATGCGCAGTTCTTC.

This clonotype was picked up a small number of times. The chain carries TRBV5-1 and TRBJ1-2, with D perhaps TRBD1 (6 bases). Trimming took 0 bases from V and 6 from J, leaving 12 bases between them. This CDR3 contains 14 residues. Germline V CDR1 and CDR2: SGHRS, YFSETQ. This CDR3 reads CASSLVYRVDGYTF. The CDR3, as DNA: TGCGCCAGCAGCTTGGTTTACAGGGTGGATGGCTACACCTTC.

This clonotype was observed many times. This chain joins TRBV7-9 and TRBJ2-1, with TRBD1 matching over 8 bases. The CDR3 runs 15 residues. The ends lost 4 bases at V and 4 bases at J; junction bases unmatched: 6. CDR1 SEHNR and CDR2 FQNEAQ come from the germline V gene (reference sequence). The CDR3 bases are TGTGCCAGCAGCTATCCGGGACAGGCATACAATGAGCAGTTCTTC. Its protein product is CASSYPGQAYNEQFF.

This clonotype was observed a few times. The chain employs TRBV12-3 or TRBV12-4 and TRBJ1-4; D is possibly TRBD1 (6 bases). The CDR3 has 16 amino acids. Trimming pared 3 bases from V and 3 bases from J, leaving 14 bases between. Here the CDR3 DNA reads TGTGCCAGCAGTTTCCGGTCAGGGGCGCCTAATGAAAAACTGTTTTTT. This gives the protein CASSFRSGAPNEKLFF.

The CDR3 coding sequence is TGTGCCAGCAGCGTAGCCGGGACTAGCTTTGACGAGCAGTACTTC. This codes for CASSVAGTSFDEQYF. The rearrangement links TRBV9 to TRBJ2-7, with TRBD2 matching over 9 bases. Trimming took 0 bases from V and 5 from J; bases not matched to a gene: 6. CDR3 length: 15 residues. Looked up from germline, CDR1 is SGDLS and CDR2 is YYNGEE. The full variable domain, with the rest looked up from reference TRBV9 and TRBJ2-7, is DSGVTQTPKHLITATGQRVTLRCSPRSGDLSVYWYQQSLDQGLQFLIQYYNGEERAKGNILERFSAQQFPDLHSELNLSSLELGDSALYFCASSVAGTSFDEQYFGPGTRLTVT.

This chain joins TRBV29-1 and TRBJ1-1, with a possible D match to TRBD1 (6 bases). CDR1 and CDR2 (germline): SQVTM, ANQGSEA. This CDR3 spans 14 amino acids. Trimming pared 6 bases from V and 0 bases from J, leaving 14 bases between. CDR3 nucleotides: TGCAGCGTCCGCAATGGACAGTTGAACACTGAAGCTTTCTTT. It is translated as CSVRNGQLNTEAFF.

In nucleotides, the CDR3 is TGTGCCAGCAGGACGACTTCCCAACCCACTGAAGCTTTCTTT. Its translation is CASRTTSQPTEAFF. The chain uses TRBV12-3 or TRBV12-4 and TRBJ1-1; D is ambiguous. Trimming took off 6 bases at V and 4 bases at J, with 15 bases between the two ends. The CDR3 runs to 14 residues.

Ten or more counts support this clonotype. The genes are TRBV15 and TRBJ2-5, with TRBD1 matching over 8 bases. Trimming removed 0 bases from V and 1 base from J; junction bases left unmatched: 4. The CDR3 totals 16 residues. Germline CDR1 reads LNHNV; CDR2 reads YYDKDF (reference sequence). The CDR3 loop reads CATSRDTQGVQETQYF. The CDR3 region has the DNA TGTGCCACCAGCAGAGATACACAGGGGGTCCAAGAGACCCAGTACTTC. Full variable domain (rest looked up from reference TRBV15 and TRBJ2-5): DAMVIQNPRYQVTQFGKPVTLSCSQTLNHNVMYWYQQKSSQAPKLLFHYYDKDFNNEADTPDNFQSRRPNTSFCFLDIRSPGLGDTAMYLCATSRDTQGVQETQYFGPGTRLLVL.

As regards this clonotype: The DNA is left out, because the CDR3 cannot be placed on it with certainty; the CDR3 is given as TCRdb lists it. V usage is TRBV5-5 and J usage is TRBJ2-5; TRBD1 is taken as the D call from the table, unchecked against the DNA. Germline values: CDR1 SGHKS, CDR2 YYEKEE (reference sequence). The CDR3 spans 17 amino acids, including both terminal residues. The CDR3 loop is CASSSLWAPGSVNELYF.

This clonotype was recorded a few times. In nucleotides, the CDR3 is TGTGCTAGTGGTGGGGACGGCGGATCCTACAATGAGCAGTTCTTC. As protein: CASGGDGGSYNEQFF. The rearrangement links TRBV12-5 to TRBJ2-1; D might be TRBD1 or TRBD2, each matching 5 bases. This CDR3 has 15 residues. The V end lost 5 bases, the J end lost 1 base, and 12 bases lay between the germline ends. Germline assignment: CDR1 LGHNT and CDR2 FRNRAP.

This clonotype has more than one count but fewer than ten. This chain connects TRBV7-9 to TRBJ2-3; 7 bases fit TRBD2. The CDR3 has 13 amino acids. Unmatched junction bases numbered 1, after V lost 6 bases and J lost 1 base. The germline gives CDR1 SEHNR, CDR2 FQNEAQ (reference sequence). CDR3 nucleotides: TGTGCCAGCAGTACTAGCGGCACAGATACGCAGTATTTT. This gives the protein CASSTSGTDTQYF.

This clonotype was observed a handful of times. The chain uses TRBV12-3 or TRBV12-4 and TRBJ2-6, with a tentative D call TRBD2 (5 bases). The germline V and J ends were trimmed by 3 bases and 2 bases, with 8 bases remaining between them. This CDR3 has 15 amino acids. The CDR3 region has the DNA TGTGCCAGCAGTTTCGGGGTCCCTGGGGCCAACGTCCTGACTTTC. Its protein product is CASSFGVPGANVLTF.

The genes are TRBV5-1 and TRBJ2-1; 8 bases are a match to TRBD1. With 5 bases clipped from V and 10 bases from J, the junction kept 11 bases outside the gene matches. The CDR3 has 14 amino acids. Looked up from germline, CDR1 is SGHRS and CDR2 is YFSETQ. The CDR3 protein is CASRYTGGSDEQFF. Here the CDR3 DNA reads TGCGCCAGCAGGTACACAGGGGGGTCCGACGAGCAGTTCTTC.

There are many counts of this clonotype. This chain uses TRBV7-8 with TRBJ2-1; 11 positions agree with TRBD2. The CDR3 is 17 residues long. After removal of 1 base from V and 4 bases from J, the junction contained 6 bases not matched to a gene. Germline V lookup: CDR1 SGHVS, CDR2 FQNEAQ. For the CDR3, the DNA is TGTGCCAGCAGCTTAGTTGTGGGACTAGCGGTTTACAATGAGCAGTTCTTC. Translated, it gives CASSLVVGLAVYNEQFF.